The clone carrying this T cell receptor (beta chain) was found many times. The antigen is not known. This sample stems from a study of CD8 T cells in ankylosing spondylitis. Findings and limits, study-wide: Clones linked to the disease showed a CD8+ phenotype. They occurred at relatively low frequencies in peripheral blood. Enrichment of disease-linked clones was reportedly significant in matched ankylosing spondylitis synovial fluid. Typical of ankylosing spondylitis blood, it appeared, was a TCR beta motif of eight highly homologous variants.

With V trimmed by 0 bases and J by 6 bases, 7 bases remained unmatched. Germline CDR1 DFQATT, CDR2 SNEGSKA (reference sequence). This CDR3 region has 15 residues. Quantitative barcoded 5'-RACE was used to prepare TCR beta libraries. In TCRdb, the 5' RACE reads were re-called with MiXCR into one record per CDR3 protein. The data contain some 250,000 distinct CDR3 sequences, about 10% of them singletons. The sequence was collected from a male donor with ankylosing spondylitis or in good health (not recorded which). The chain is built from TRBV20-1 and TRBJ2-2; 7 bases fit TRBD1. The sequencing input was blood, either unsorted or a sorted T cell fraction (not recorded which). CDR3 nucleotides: TGCAGTGCTAGAGATTTGGACAGGACGTCCGGGGAGCTGTTTTTT. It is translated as CSARDLDRTSGELFF.